The clone carrying this TCR beta chain was observed a handful of times. Its antigen is not known. The CDR3 is made up of 16 amino acids. Germline trimming cut 1 base from V and 3 bases from J; bases unmatched to any gene: 6. Germline V gives CDR1 LGHNA, CDR2 YSLEER. The data were taken from a study of beta chain features in type 1 diabetes. Overall study findings and caveats: Type 1 diabetes patients had fewer VDJ junction insertions and more deletions. Cells that show high TCR expression could be over-represented by cDNA sequencing.

Every isolated RNA sample was fully reverse transcribed, so sequencing captured expressed TCRB transcripts. Here immunoSEQ multiplex PCR was the method, and the copy in TCRdb shows in-frame clones only, minus some. The sample consists of some 410,000 clones, about 15% of them appearing once. The sequenced sample consisted of naive CD4+ T cells from blood. The sequence derives from a man aged 25 to 40 in good health. V and J are TRBV4-3 and TRBJ2-4; 7 bases are shared with TRBD1. DNA of the CDR3: TGCGCCAGCAGCCAAGGTTCAGGGGGACACAAAAACATTCAGTACTTC. It yields the protein CASSQGSGGHKNIQYF.